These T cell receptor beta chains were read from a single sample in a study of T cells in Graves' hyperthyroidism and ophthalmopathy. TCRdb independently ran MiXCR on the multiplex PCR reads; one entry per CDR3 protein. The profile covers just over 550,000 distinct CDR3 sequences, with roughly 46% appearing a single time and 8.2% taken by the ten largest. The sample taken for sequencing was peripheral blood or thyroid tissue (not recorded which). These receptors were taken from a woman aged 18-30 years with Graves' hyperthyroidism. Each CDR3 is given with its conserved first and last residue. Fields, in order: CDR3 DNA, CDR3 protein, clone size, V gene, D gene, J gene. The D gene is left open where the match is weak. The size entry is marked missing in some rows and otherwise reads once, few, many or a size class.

CDR3 DNA: TGCAGTGCTAGTACGCGCGGGGACAGGGGTTACTACGAGCAGTACTTC
CDR3 protein: CSASTRGDRGYYEQYF
clone size: -
V gene: TRBV20-1
D gene: TRBD1
J gene: TRBJ2-7

CDR3 DNA: TGTGCCAGCAGCCAGGCCGGGACAGGGATCTACGAGCAGTACTTC
CDR3 protein: CASSQAGTGIYEQYF
clone size: many
V gene: TRBV3-1
D gene: TRBD1
J gene: TRBJ2-7

CDR3 DNA: TGCAGTGCTATCAAGGGGGCATCGGAGACCCAGTACTTC
CDR3 protein: CSAIKGASETQYF
clone size: once
V gene: TRBV20-1
D gene: TRBD1
J gene: TRBJ2-5

CDR3 DNA: TGTGCCACCAGTGACGCCGGGACAGGGGGCTCTGGCTACACCTTC
CDR3 protein: CATSDAGTGGSGYTF
clone size: -
V gene: TRBV24-1
D gene: TRBD1
J gene: TRBJ1-2

CDR3 DNA: TGCGCCAGCAGTGAGTCTACGGCCCAAGAGACCCAGTACTTC
CDR3 protein: CASSESTAQETQYF
clone size: many
V gene: TRBV10-1
D gene: -
J gene: TRBJ2-5

CDR3 DNA: TGTGCCAGCAGTGACGGGGGGGGAGACTATGAAAAACTGTTTTTT
CDR3 protein: CASSDGGGDYEKLFF
clone size: -
V gene: TRBV2
D gene: -
J gene: TRBJ1-4

CDR3 DNA: TGTGCCAGCAGGCCGGGTTTCAGGGGGCGCGGCTACACCTTC
CDR3 protein: CASRPGFRGRGYTF
clone size: -
V gene: TRBV7-9
D gene: TRBD1
J gene: TRBJ1-2

CDR3 DNA: TGTGCCATTCGATCTGGGGCCAACGTCCTGACTTTC
CDR3 protein: CAIRSGANVLTF
clone size: few
V gene: TRBV24-1
D gene: -
J gene: TRBJ2-6

CDR3 DNA: TGTGCCAGCAGTGAAGCAACAGGGGAGGACTATGGCTACACCTTC
CDR3 protein: CASSEATGEDYGYTF
clone size: -
V gene: TRBV2
D gene: TRBD1
J gene: TRBJ1-2

CDR3 DNA: TGTGCCATCAGTGTCACAGGGACGGACCAGCATTTT
CDR3 protein: CAISVTGTDQHF
clone size: -
V gene: TRBV10-3
D gene: -
J gene: TRBJ1-5

CDR3 DNA: TGTGCCAGCAGCGTCTACAGCACCGGGGAGCTGTTTTTT
CDR3 protein: CASSVYSTGELFF
clone size: -
V gene: TRBV7-9
D gene: -
J gene: TRBJ2-2

CDR3 DNA: TGTGCCAGTAATCCTTCAGGAGGAAGCAATCAGCCCCAGCATTTT
CDR3 protein: CASNPSGGSNQPQHF
clone size: -
V gene: TRBV19
D gene: -
J gene: TRBJ1-5

CDR3 DNA: TGTGCCAGTGATGTGACAGGGGGTATCAATCAGCCCCAGCATTTT
CDR3 protein: CASDVTGGINQPQHF
clone size: -
V gene: TRBV19
D gene: TRBD1
J gene: TRBJ1-5